The clone carrying this TCR beta chain was seen repeatedly, ten times or more. Its antigen is undetermined. The sample is drawn from a study of CD8 T cells in ankylosing spondylitis. Overall study results and limits: Enrichment of disease-linked clones was reportedly significant in matched ankylosing spondylitis synovial fluid. Seemingly distinctive of ankylosing spondylitis blood was a TCR beta motif formed by eight highly homologous variants. Existing reports had already noted some motif variants in reactive arthritis synovial fluid and blood.

Germline assignment: CDR1 MDHEN and CDR2 SYDVKM. This CDR3 comprises 14 residues. The V end lost 5 bases, the J end lost 2 bases, and 12 bases lay between the germline ends. TCRdb processed the 5' RACE reads anew with MiXCR; each CDR3 protein has one entry. The sample consists of about 220,000 distinct CDR3 sequences, about 7.3% of them appearing once. The sequence was obtained from a male donor with ankylosing spondylitis. The chain links TRBV28 to TRBJ2-5, with D tentatively TRBD1 or TRBD2 (5 bases each). The sample was blood, either unsorted or a sorted T cell fraction (not recorded which). The CDR3 DNA follows: TGTGCCAGCAGTACGGGGACCATTCAAGAGACCCAGTACTTC. Amino acid sequence: CASSTGTIQETQYF.